This record looks at one TCR beta chain sequence and its context. The CDR3 runs 14 residues. V was cut by 3 bases and J by 0 bases, with 8 bases left in between. CDR1 is MGHDK and CDR2 is SYGVNS in the germline V gene. This record belongs to a study of T cell changes during pregnancy in multiple sclerosis. Clones were read by immunoSEQ multiplex PCR, and TCRdb kept only the in-frame ones, dropping some. Of roughly 41,000 clones in the sample, around 94% were seen once. Sequences were derived from peripheral blood, sampled in the third trimester of pregnancy. The sequence came from a female donor with multiple sclerosis, enrolled in a pregnancy study. V and J are TRBV25-1 and TRBJ2-5, with D maybe TRBD1 (5 bases). CDR3 protein: CASSEFRDQETQYF. CDR3 DNA: TGTGCCAGCAGTGAGTTCAGGGACCAAGAGACCCAGTACTTC.